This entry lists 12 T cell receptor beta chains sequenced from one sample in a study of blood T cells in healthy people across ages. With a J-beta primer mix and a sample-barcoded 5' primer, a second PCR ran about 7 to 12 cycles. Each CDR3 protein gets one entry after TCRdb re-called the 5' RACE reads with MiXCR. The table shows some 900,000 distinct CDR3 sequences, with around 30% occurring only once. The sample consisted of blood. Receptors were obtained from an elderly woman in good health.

In nucleotides, the CDR3 is TGCGCCAGCAGCCAAGGCGGTGTTGGTGAGCAGTACTTC. Residues: CASSQGGVGEQYF. The chain is built from TRBV4-3 and TRBJ2-5, with no clear D. The CDR3 sequence is 13 residues long. Between the trimmed V and J ends, which lost 1 base and 11 bases, there was a span of 14 bases. In germline, CDR1 is LGHNA, CDR2 YSLEER.

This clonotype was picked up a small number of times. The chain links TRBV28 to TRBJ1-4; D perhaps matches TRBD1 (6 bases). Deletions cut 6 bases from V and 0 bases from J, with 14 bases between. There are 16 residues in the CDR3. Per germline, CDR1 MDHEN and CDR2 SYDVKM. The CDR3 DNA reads TGTGCCAGCAGCCTAGACAGGTTGTCAACTAATGAAAAACTGTTTTTT. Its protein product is CASSLDRLSTNEKLFF.

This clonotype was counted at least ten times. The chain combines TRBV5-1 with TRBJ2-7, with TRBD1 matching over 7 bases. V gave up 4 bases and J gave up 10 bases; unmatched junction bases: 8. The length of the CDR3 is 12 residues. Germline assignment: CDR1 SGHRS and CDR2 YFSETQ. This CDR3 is CASSTDRAKQYF. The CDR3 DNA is TGCGCCAGCAGCACCGACAGGGCTAAACAGTACTTC. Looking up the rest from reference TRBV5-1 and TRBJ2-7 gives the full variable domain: KAGVTQTPRYLIKTRGQQVTLSCSPISGHRSVSWYQQTPGQGLQFLFEYFSETQRNKGNFPGRFSGRQFSNSRSEMNVSTLELGDSALYLCASSTDRAKQYFGPGTRLTVT.

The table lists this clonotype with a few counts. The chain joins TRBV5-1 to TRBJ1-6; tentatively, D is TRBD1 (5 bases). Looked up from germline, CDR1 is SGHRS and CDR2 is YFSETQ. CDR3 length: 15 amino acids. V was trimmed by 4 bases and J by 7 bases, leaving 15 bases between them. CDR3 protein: CASSRDPGPNSPLHF. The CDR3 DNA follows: TGCGCCAGCAGCCGGGACCCGGGCCCGAATTCACCCCTCCACTTT. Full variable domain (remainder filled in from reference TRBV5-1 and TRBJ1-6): KAGVTQTPRYLIKTRGQQVTLSCSPISGHRSVSWYQQTPGQGLQFLFEYFSETQRNKGNFPGRFSGRQFSNSRSEMNVSTLELGDSALYLCASSRDPGPNSPLHFGNGTRLTVT.

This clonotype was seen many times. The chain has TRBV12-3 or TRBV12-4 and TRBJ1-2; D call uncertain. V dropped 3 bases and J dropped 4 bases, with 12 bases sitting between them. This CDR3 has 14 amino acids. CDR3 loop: CASSFTAQLYGYTF. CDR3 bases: TGTGCCAGCAGTTTTACCGCCCAGCTCTATGGCTACACCTTC.

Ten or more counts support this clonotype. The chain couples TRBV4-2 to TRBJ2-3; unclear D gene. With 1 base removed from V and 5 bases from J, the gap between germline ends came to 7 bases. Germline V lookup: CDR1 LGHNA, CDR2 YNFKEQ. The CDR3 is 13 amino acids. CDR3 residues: CASSQGPQDTQYF. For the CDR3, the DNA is TGTGCCAGCAGCCAAGGGCCCCAAGATACGCAGTATTTT.

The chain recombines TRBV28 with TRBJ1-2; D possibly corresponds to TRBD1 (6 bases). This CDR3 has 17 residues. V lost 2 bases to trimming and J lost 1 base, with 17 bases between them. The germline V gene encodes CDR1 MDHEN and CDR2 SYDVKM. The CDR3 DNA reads TGTGCCAGCAGTTTAGCCGGGACATCGAAACTTAACTATGGCTACACCTTC. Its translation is CASSLAGTSKLNYGYTF.

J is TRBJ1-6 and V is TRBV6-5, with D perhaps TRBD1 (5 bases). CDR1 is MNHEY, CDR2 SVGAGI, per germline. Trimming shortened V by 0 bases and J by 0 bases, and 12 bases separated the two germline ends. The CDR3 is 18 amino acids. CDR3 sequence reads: CASSYSGRGNSYNSPLHF. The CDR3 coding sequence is TGTGCCAGCAGTTACTCGGGACGGGGAAACTCCTATAATTCACCCCTCCACTTT.

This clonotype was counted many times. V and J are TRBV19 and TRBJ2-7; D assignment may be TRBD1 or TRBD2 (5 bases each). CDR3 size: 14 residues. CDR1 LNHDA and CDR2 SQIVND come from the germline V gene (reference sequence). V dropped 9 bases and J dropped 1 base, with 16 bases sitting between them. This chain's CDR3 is CASSIGTGSYEQYF. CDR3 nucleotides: TGTGCCAGCAGCATTGGGACGGGTTCCTACGAGCAGTACTTC.

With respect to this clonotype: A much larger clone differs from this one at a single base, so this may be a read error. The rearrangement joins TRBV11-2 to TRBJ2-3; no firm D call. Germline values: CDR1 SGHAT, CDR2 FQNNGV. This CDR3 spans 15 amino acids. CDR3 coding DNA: TGTGCCGGCAGCCGGGCACTTAGGGGCACAGATACGCAGTATTTT. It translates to CAGSRALRGTDTQYF.

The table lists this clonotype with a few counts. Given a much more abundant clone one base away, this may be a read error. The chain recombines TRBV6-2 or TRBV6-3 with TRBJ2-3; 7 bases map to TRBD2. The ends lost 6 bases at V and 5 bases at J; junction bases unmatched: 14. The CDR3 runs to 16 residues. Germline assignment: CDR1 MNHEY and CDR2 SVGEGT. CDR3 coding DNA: TGTGCCAGCAGCTCGACTGGACCAGCGGGGAAAGATACGCAGTATTTT. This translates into CASSSTGPAGKDTQYF.

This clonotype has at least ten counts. CDR3 protein: CASSPQGGNYEQYF. The CDR3 nucleotides read TGTGCCAGCAGTCCCCAGGGGGGAAACTACGAGCAGTACTTC. The chain employs TRBV27 and TRBJ2-7, with D possibly matching TRBD1 (7 bases). Germline V gene sequence: CDR1 MNHEY, CDR2 SMNVEV (reference sequence). The CDR3 has 14 amino acids. V was cut by 5 bases and J by 3 bases, with 14 bases left in between.